This T cell receptor beta chain was recovered during a study of lymphopenia after photon versus proton radiotherapy. This table comes from immunoSEQ multiplex PCR, and its TCRdb copy is limited to in-frame clones, with some not included. The sample lists approximately 45,000 clones, approximately 85% occurring once. This clone was counted once. Antigen unknown. Findings and limits, study-wide: Post-nadir diversity loss with photons came from oligoclonal expansion, particularly CD8+ Temra cells.

Germline lookup yields CDR1 SGHTS and CDR2 YDEGEE. The CDR3 totals 12 residues. Trimming stripped 8 bases from V and 10 bases from J, with 13 bases between. This receptor was identified in a man aged 40-49 years with gastric cancer. The sequencing here drew on peripheral blood, taken from a patient treated with photon-based radiotherapy. The chain carries TRBV5-8 and TRBJ1-6; TRBD1 is a possible D gene (6 bases). The CDR3 sequence is CASTGYGSPLHF. CDR3 in DNA: TGTGCCAGTACAGGGTATGGCTCACCCCTCCACTTT.